The 22 T cell receptor beta chains below were found in one sample sequenced in a study of shared clonotypes between healthy human individuals. The data were produced by immunoSEQ multiplex PCR, yet TCRdb's version contains in-frame clones alone and is incomplete. The profile shows roughly 450,000 clones, 79% of them singletons. The source material was PBMCs. These receptors were obtained from a woman between 35 and 50 years old in good health. Some clones in this sample may be carry-over from other donors' samples.

This clone was detected only once. The gene calls are TRBV5-1 and TRBJ2-5; 8 bases agree with TRBD1. The ends lost 3 bases at V and 4 bases at J; junction bases unmatched: 8. The germline CDR1 and CDR2 sequences are SGHRS and YFSETQ. The CDR3 consists of 15 residues. CDR3 nucleotide sequence: TGCGCCAGCAGCTCCCCAGACAGGGGAGGAGAGACCCAGTACTTC. This encodes CASSSPDRGGETQYF.

On this clone: Distinct nucleotide sequences in the sample also encode this CDR3. This chain joins TRBV30 and TRBJ1-4; D is ambiguous. The CDR3 is made up of 11 amino acids. Germline CDR1 and CDR2: GTSNPN and SVGIG (reference sequence). V was shortened by 0 bases and J by 8 bases, with 4 bases between the two germline ends. The CDR3 region is CAWSVGEKLFF. CDR3 bases: TGTGCCTGGAGTGTTGGGGAAAAACTGTTTTTT.

The chain couples TRBV11-2 to TRBJ2-5, with D perhaps matching TRBD2 (6 bases). Trimming took off 5 bases at V and 7 bases at J, with 23 bases between the two ends. The CDR3 totals 16 residues. Germline V lookup: CDR1 SGHAT, CDR2 FQNNGV. The CDR3 sequence: CASSATGSPSGGTQYF. The CDR3 DNA reads TGTGCCAGCAGCGCAACCGGGAGCCCTTCTGGGGGGACCCAGTACTTC.

The V gene is TRBV18, the J gene TRBJ1-2; 7 positions agree with TRBD1. Germline CDR1 is KGHSH and CDR2 is LQKENI. The CDR3 runs 12 residues. V trimming: 3 bases; J trimming: 6 bases; junction bases outside the gene matches: 1. The CDR3, as DNA: TGTGCCAGCTCACCCGACAGGGATGGCTACACCTTC. Translating gives CASSPDRDGYTF.

The V and J genes are TRBV29-1 and TRBJ1-4; D is unclear. The CDR3 is made up of 14 amino acids. Germline CDR1 SQVTM, CDR2 ANQGSEA. V dropped 6 bases and J dropped 0 bases, with 11 bases sitting between them. This CDR3 is CSVLGPSTNEKLFF. The CDR3 bases are TGCAGCGTCCTAGGGCCCTCAACTAATGAAAAACTGTTTTTT.

The sample holds one count of this clone. This chain uses TRBV27 with TRBJ1-2; no firm D call. Trimming removed 0 bases at V and 3 bases at J, with 5 bases between. This CDR3 has 13 residues. Germline V lookup: CDR1 MNHEY, CDR2 SMNVEV (reference sequence). In nucleotides, the CDR3 is TGTGCCAGCAGTTTATCCGGGTACTATGGCTACACCTTC. Protein sequence: CASSLSGYYGYTF.

On this clone: One end of the junction fails to match germline, which may point to a read error. This chain connects TRBV6-4 to TRBJ1-1; the D gene is possibly TRBD1 (6 bases). The CDR3 consists of 9 residues. Germline CDR1 is MRHNA and CDR2 is SNTAGT. The DNA for the CDR3 is TGTGCCGGCAGGGGTGAAGCTTTCTTT. Translating it yields CAGRGEAFF.

This rearrangement joins TRBV9 to TRBJ2-1, with 7 bases matching TRBD1. V lost 3 bases to trimming and J lost 0 bases; unmatched junction nucleotides: 6. Germline V gives CDR1 SGDLS, CDR2 YYNGEE. The CDR3 is 16 residues long. CDR3 protein: CASSETGTVSYNEQFF. The CDR3 nucleotides are TGTGCCAGCAGCGAGACAGGGACAGTCTCCTACAATGAGCAGTTCTTC. The full variable domain, its missing parts supplied by reference TRBV9 and TRBJ2-1, is DSGVTQTPKHLITATGQRVTLRCSPRSGDLSVYWYQQSLDQGLQFLIQYYNGEERAKGNILERFSAQQFPDLHSELNLSSLELGDSALYFCASSETGTVSYNEQFFGPGTRLTVL.

The chain is built from TRBV7-6 and TRBJ2-5; D remains unclear. This CDR3 is built from 13 residues. With 1 base removed from V and 1 base from J, the gap between germline ends came to 4 bases. Germline V gene lookup returns CDR1 SGHVS and CDR2 FNYEAQ. The DNA of the CDR3 is TGTGCCAGCAGCTTAGTTAGCCAAGAGACCCAGTACTTC. Translation gives CASSLVSQETQYF.

The chain uses TRBV18 and TRBJ2-7; D unresolved. The CDR3 is made up of 14 amino acids. V lost 3 bases and J 2 bases, leaving 11 bases between the germline ends. Germline V CDR1 and CDR2: KGHSH, LQKENI. The CDR3 DNA sequence: TGTGCCAGCTCACCTGACGGAGTTACCTACGAGCAGTACTTC. Protein product: CASSPDGVTYEQYF.

This rearrangement joins TRBV7-9 to TRBJ2-7, with 7 positions matching TRBD1. Germline-derived CDR1 and CDR2 are SEHNR and FQNEAQ (reference sequence). This CDR3 has 14 amino acids. V trimming: 0 bases; J trimming: 5 bases; junction bases outside the gene matches: 4. In nucleotides, the CDR3 is TGTGCCAGCAGCTTAGCGATGACAGGGCACGAGCAGTACTTC. Its protein is CASSLAMTGHEQYF.

The genes are TRBV27 and TRBJ1-2; tentative D call: TRBD1 (5 bases). V lost 6 bases and J 5 bases, leaving 16 bases between the germline ends. The length of the CDR3 is 14 residues. CDR1 MNHEY and CDR2 SMNVEV come from the germline V gene (reference sequence). CDR3 residues: CASRGQGLHYGYTF. The CDR3 nucleotides read TGTGCCAGCAGAGGGCAGGGTCTACATTATGGCTACACCTTC.

The rearrangement links TRBV10-3 to TRBJ2-4; D could derive from TRBD1 or TRBD2 (7 bases each). V lost 8 bases and J lost 6, with 11 bases in between. CDR1 and CDR2 from the germline V gene are ENHRY and SYGVKD. The CDR3 has 12 amino acids. The DNA for the CDR3 is TGTGCCATCTCAGGGGGGGGAAACATTCAGTACTTC. This sequence encodes CAISGGGNIQYF.

V is TRBV6-6 and J is TRBJ1-1; D not resolved. The CDR3 length is 16 residues. Between the trimmed V and J ends, which lost 2 bases and 3 bases, there was a span of 16 bases. Germline-derived CDR1 and CDR2 are MNHNY and SVGAGI (reference sequence). CDR3 sequence reads: CASSYPTRTADTEAFF. DNA for the CDR3: TGTGCCAGCAGTTACCCCACTCGAACAGCGGACACTGAAGCTTTCTTT.

The V and J genes are TRBV6-4 and TRBJ2-3; no definite D call. Trimming took off 0 bases at V and 9 bases at J, with 13 bases between the two ends. This CDR3 has 14 residues. Looked up from germline, CDR1 is MRHNA and CDR2 is SNTAGT. CDR3 nucleotides: TGTGCCAGCAGTGACTCGATTGGGGTAGGGACGCAGTATTTT. Protein sequence: CASSDSIGVGTQYF.

This clone appeared a single time. The CDR3 sequence: CASSRTDRESTIYF. CDR3 sequence (DNA): TGTGCCAGCAGCCGGACGGACAGGGAGTCGACCATATATTTT. This chain uses TRBV7-9 with TRBJ1-3; 8 bases fit TRBD1. CDR1 and CDR2 from the germline V gene are SEHNR and FQNEAQ (reference sequence). The CDR3 has 14 residues. V dropped 5 bases and J dropped 10; count of bases not matched to a gene: 10.

The chain has TRBV11-2 and TRBJ2-3; D unresolved. From germline, CDR1 is SGHAT and CDR2 FQNNGV. V shed 5 bases and J shed 4 bases, with 7 bases lying between them. CDR3 length: 12 residues. CDR3 sequence reads: CASSPFADTQYF. DNA for the CDR3: TGTGCCAGCAGCCCATTTGCAGATACGCAGTATTTT.

The rearrangement uses TRBV27 and TRBJ2-7, with TRBD2 matching 9 bases. The CDR3 covers 14 residues. CDR1 and CDR2 from the germline V gene are MNHEY and SMNVEV (reference sequence). Germline trimming cut 2 bases from V and 5 bases from J; bases unmatched to any gene: 4. In DNA form, the CDR3 reads TGTGCCAGCAGTTTACGAGCGGGAGGCCACGAGCAGTACTTC. It translates to CASSLRAGGHEQYF.

This chain uses TRBV27 with TRBJ2-7; D unresolved. The CDR3 loop spans 14 amino acids. The V gene's germline CDR1 is MNHEY and CDR2 SMNVEV (reference sequence). The germline V and J ends were trimmed by 6 bases and 0 bases, with 12 bases remaining between them. The CDR3 region has the DNA TGTGCCAGCAGGTTAACGTCAAACTCCTACGAGCAGTACTTC. Amino acid sequence: CASRLTSNSYEQYF.

The chain couples TRBV6-1 to TRBJ1-5; D is possibly TRBD1 (5 bases). The V end was cut by 1 base, the J end by 4 bases, with 17 bases between. Germline CDR1 MNHNS, CDR2 SASEGT. CDR3 length: 17 amino acids. DNA of the CDR3: TGTGCCAGCAGTGAAGGACGGGGGAGTCCTGTGAATCAGCCCCAGCATTTT. It translates to CASSEGRGSPVNQPQHF.

This clone was picked up many times. The chain couples TRBV11-2 to TRBJ2-1; 7 nucleotides line up with TRBD2. The CDR3 is 16 amino acids. Germline lookup yields CDR1 SGHAT and CDR2 FQNNGV. V shed 2 bases, J shed 1 base, and the junction held 5 bases outside the gene matches. CDR3 amino acids: CASSLRGDRSYNEQFF. Written as DNA, the CDR3 is TGTGCCAGCAGCTTACGGGGGGATAGGTCCTACAATGAGCAGTTCTTC.

The chain combines TRBV30 with TRBJ1-1; a possible D gene is TRBD1 (6 bases). Trimming cost V 3 bases and J 8 bases, with 16 bases left between them. Germline V lookup: CDR1 GTSNPN, CDR2 SVGIG (reference sequence). The CDR3 is 13 amino acids. DNA of the CDR3: TGTGCCTGGAGGCCGGGGGGGGCGATCGAAGCTTTCTTT. This codes for CAWRPGGAIEAFF.